This T cell receptor (beta chain) is drawn from a study of OX40 agonist ivuxolimab in advanced cancers. Method: immunoSEQ multiplex PCR; TCRdb's copy keeps in-frame clones and lacks some. The table shows tens of thousands of clones, with roughly 80% occurring only once. Germline V gene sequence: CDR1 SGHTS, CDR2 YDEGEE. This CDR3 region has 12 residues. Trimming took off 2 bases at V and 6 bases at J, with 8 bases between the two ends. The chain carries TRBV5-8 and TRBJ1-2; D call uncertain. The sequence was obtained from an adult with an advanced solid tumor such as melanoma, head and neck, liver or kidney cancer. Material: CD4+ or CD8+ T cells sorted from blood, obtained in a trial of the OX40 agonist ivuxolimab. This chain's CDR3 is CASSFRTNGYTF. The CDR3, as DNA: TGTGCCAGCAGCTTCCGTACTAATGGCTACACCTTC.